A selection of T cell receptor beta chains follows, all from one sample in a study of T cell repertoires in cytomegalovirus infection. TCRdb processed the reads anew with MiXCR; each CDR3 protein has one entry. There are about 46,000 distinct CDR3 sequences in the sample; 20% to 25% occur only once, and around 18% lies in the top ten. No antigen has been assigned to these receptors. Specimen: PBMCs, sequenced either directly or after in vitro stimulation (not recorded which). The receptors derive from a human donor in good health (CMV status not recorded). Some clones in this sample may be carry-over from other donors' samples. Both conserved end residues are part of each CDR3. The D gene is left open where the match is weak. Expanded clones are given a class, and other clones once, few, many or no size at all.

V gene	clone size	D gene	J gene	CDR3 DNA	CDR3 protein
TRBV12-3/TRBV12-4	-	-	TRBJ2-7	TGTGCCAGCAGTTCAGGGGGGGCCAACGAGCAGTACTTC	CASSSGGANEQYF
TRBV27	-	TRBD2	TRBJ2-1	TGTGCCAGCAGTCCCGGGGGGTCCTACAATGAGCAGTGCTTC	CASSPGGSYNEQCF
TRBV5-4	-	-	TRBJ2-5	TGTGCCAGCAGCAACGTACCGGGCCAACAAGAGACCCAGTACTTC	CASSNVPGQQETQYF
TRBV29-1	-	-	TRBJ1-2	TGCAGCGTTGAAGTTGTACTGTCCTATGGCTACACCTTC	CSVEVVLSYGYTF
TRBV7-2	many	-	TRBJ2-3	TGTGCCAGCAGCTCGGCGGGGCTCACAGATACGCAGTATTTT	CASSSAGLTDTQYF
TRBV4-1	-	-	TRBJ2-7	TGCGCCAGCAGCCAAGAACCCAGACCTCTGCCTTACGAGCAGTACTTC	CASSQEPRPLPYEQYF
TRBV27	-	-	TRBJ1-1	TGTGCCAGCAGTTTATCGGGGGGCCCCTTTGGTGAAGCTTTCTTT	CASSLSGGPFGEAFF
TRBV15	few	-	TRBJ2-2	TGTGCCACCAGCAGAGATCCGTTCCCGCTGGGCGCCGGGGAGCTGTTTTTT	CATSRDPFPLGAGELFF
TRBV5-6	-	TRBD2	TRBJ2-1	TGTGCCAGCAGCTTGACGGGACTAGCGGGAGGGAATGAGCAGTTCTTC	CASSLTGLAGGNEQFF
TRBV19	many	-	TRBJ2-7	TGTGCCAGTAGTATATCCCAGGGCTACCAAACCTACGAGCAGTACTTC	CASSISQGYQTYEQYF
TRBV10-3	-	TRBD1	TRBJ1-3	TGTGCCATCAGCTGGAAGGGACAGGGGGCTGGAAACACCATATATTTT	CAISWKGQGAGNTIYF
TRBV7-8	-	TRBD2	TRBJ2-5	TGTGCCAGCAGCCCGCACGGGAGGGAGACCCAGTACTTC	CASSPHGRETQYF
TRBV20-1	-	-	TRBJ1-2	TGCAGTGCGCCCGGGACGGTCTATGGCTACACCTTC	CSAPGTVYGYTF
TRBV6-1	many	TRBD1	TRBJ2-7	TGTGCCAGCAGTGAGATGCCGACAGGGTACTACGAGCAGTACTTC	CASSEMPTGYYEQYF
TRBV29-1	-	-	TRBJ2-5	TGCAGCGTTGATCTCCTACCAGGGGAGACCCAGTACTTC	CSVDLLPGETQYF
TRBV4-1	-	TRBD1	TRBJ1-2	TGCGCCAGCAGCCAGGTACCACAGGGGGCGCTTGGCTACACCTTC	CASSQVPQGALGYTF
TRBV7-2	-	TRBD1	TRBJ2-7	TGTGCCAGCAGCCCGACAGGGGGCGTCTACGAGCAGTACTTC	CASSPTGGVYEQYF
TRBV5-1	many	TRBD2	TRBJ2-3	TGCGCCAGCAGCCTCAGGAGCGGGGCCACAGATACGCAGTATTTT	CASSLRSGATDTQYF
TRBV10-2	-	TRBD2	TRBJ2-7	TGCGCCAGCAGGCCCGGGGGACTAGCGAACCCCTACGAGCAGTACTTC	CASRPGGLANPYEQYF
TRBV12-5	-	-	TRBJ2-1	TGTGCTAGTGGTTTGGTAGTAGGACCCCTTCTGGGCCGGTCTGCGTTC	CASGLVVGPLLGRSAF
TRBV5-1	-	-	TRBJ1-1	TGCGCCAGCAGCTCATCGACAGGACCCGACACTGAAGCTTTCTTT	CASSSSTGPDTEAFF
TRBV7-2	many	TRBD2	TRBJ2-7	TGTGCCAGCAGCTTAAATCCTAGCGGAGGGTCTTCGGGAGAGCAGTACTTC	CASSLNPSGGSSGEQYF
TRBV9	few	-	TRBJ1-2	TGTGCCAGCAGCGTAGGGGTGGGAACCTATGGCTACACCTTC	CASSVGVGTYGYTF
TRBV7-8	many	-	TRBJ2-7	TGTGCCAGCAGCTACGACCCAGCCCCTACTATCTACGAGCAGTACTTC	CASSYDPAPTIYEQYF
TRBV11-3	many	TRBD1	TRBJ2-2	TGTGCCAGCAGCTACAGACAGGGGTACGGGGAGCTGTTTTTT	CASSYRQGYGELFF
TRBV5-4	-	-	TRBJ2-6	TGTGCCAGCAGCTTGGCCGGTCAGACTGGGGCCAACGTCCTGACTTTC	CASSLAGQTGANVLTF
TRBV19	-	-	TRBJ2-1	TGTGCCAGTAGAACCAGTGGCCATGAGCAGTTCTTC	CASRTSGHEQFF
TRBV7-2	many	-	TRBJ1-2	TGTGCCAGCAGCTTAGGGCCGGGCTACACCTTC	CASSLGPGYTF
TRBV19	-	TRBD2	TRBJ2-1	TGTGCCAGTAGTTTCTTAGCGGGAGTCTCCTACAATGAGCAGTTCTTC	CASSFLAGVSYNEQFF
TRBV7-9	few	TRBD1	TRBJ2-2	TGTGCCAGCAGCGATGACAGGGGGCATGTCGCCGGGGAGCTGTTTTTT	CASSDDRGHVAGELFF
TRBV20-1	-	-	TRBJ2-1	TGCAGTGCCCCCTCCTTGAAGATGTCCTACAATGAGCAGTTCTTC	CSAPSLKMSYNEQFF
TRBV12-3/TRBV12-4	many	-	TRBJ1-2	TGTGCCAGCGGGGGAGGGGCTTCGGTCTATGGCTACACCTTC	CASGGGASVYGYTF
TRBV9	-	-	TRBJ1-1	TGTGCCAGCAGCGTTATGACTAGGGGGGACACTGAAGCTTTCTTT	CASSVMTRGDTEAFF
TRBV5-4	-	-	TRBJ2-5	TGTGCCAGCAGCTTACGGCAAGAGACCCAGTACTTC	CASSLRQETQYF
TRBV5-1	few	-	TRBJ1-1	TGCGCCAGCAGCCCCCGTACAGGGAACACTGAAGCTTTCTTT	CASSPRTGNTEAFF
TRBV20-1	few	TRBD2	TRBJ2-7	TGCAGTGCCCAAAGGGTGGGGTTAGCGGGAGTAAATGAGCAGTACTTC	CSAQRVGLAGVNEQYF
TRBV4-1	-	-	TRBJ1-5	TGCGCCAGCAGCCACCATCCAGGGGATAGCAATCAGCCCCAGCATTTT	CASSHHPGDSNQPQHF
TRBV18	few	-	TRBJ2-7	TGTGCCAGCTCCCAGAACCCGGACTGGGCGGGCTACGAGCAGTACTTC	CASSQNPDWAGYEQYF
TRBV20-1	few	TRBD2	TRBJ2-1	TGCAGTGCTAGAGATGGCGGGAGGGATGACAATGAGCAGTTCTTC	CSARDGGRDDNEQFF
TRBV12-3/TRBV12-4	many	-	TRBJ2-7	TGTGCCAGCAGTCCCCACTCCCTTTACGAGCAGTACTTC	CASSPHSLYEQYF
TRBV12-3/TRBV12-4	many	-	TRBJ2-2	TGTGCCAGCAGTTCCAGGGGCACCGGGGAGCTGTTTTTT	CASSSRGTGELFF
TRBV27	-	-	TRBJ2-7	TGTGCCAGCAGTCCGATCGGGGCCGGCTACGAGCAGTACTTC	CASSPIGAGYEQYF
TRBV5-5	-	-	TRBJ2-4	TGTGCCAGCAGCTTGGGTGACTGGAGAAACATTCAGTACTTC	CASSLGDWRNIQYF
TRBV6-2/TRBV6-3	-	-	TRBJ2-7	TGTGCCAGCATGGGTGAGTCCTACGAGCAGTACTTC	CASMGESYEQYF
TRBV2	-	-	TRBJ1-5	TGTGCCAGCAGTGAAGCGGGGTCCAATCAGCCCCAGCATTTT	CASSEAGSNQPQHF
TRBV7-2	many	TRBD1	TRBJ2-5	TGTGCCAGCAGCCCTCGACAGGGCCTAAGCGAGACCCAGTACTTC	CASSPRQGLSETQYF
TRBV10-3	-	TRBD2	TRBJ2-1	TGTGCCACCAAAGGACTAGCCGGCTTGGATGAGCAGTTCTTC	CATKGLAGLDEQFF
TRBV6-2/TRBV6-3	-	TRBD2	TRBJ2-4	TGTGCCAGCAGTCAGGGACTAGCGGGAATAGCCAAAAACATTCAGTACTTC	CASSQGLAGIAKNIQYF
TRBV29-1	-	-	TRBJ1-1	TGCAGCGTGGGGGCAGGCCGCCCGAACACTGAAGCTTTCTTT	CSVGAGRPNTEAFF
TRBV5-6	-	-	TRBJ2-1	TGTGCCAGCAGCACAAGGGGCCATGAGCAGTTCTTC	CASSTRGHEQFF
TRBV10-3	few	TRBD2	TRBJ2-1	TGTGCCATCAGTGTCGGACTAGCGGGGGCTATCCGGGATGAGCAGTTCTTC	CAISVGLAGAIRDEQFF
TRBV25-1	-	-	TRBJ2-7	TGTGCCAGCAGTGCATTCCCAGGGGACTACGAGCAGTACTTC	CASSAFPGDYEQYF
TRBV11-2	many	-	TRBJ1-4	TGTGCCAGCAGCCTTAGGTTGGGGTCCCAGGAAAAACTGTTTTTT	CASSLRLGSQEKLFF
TRBV7-2	few	-	TRBJ2-1	TGTGCCAGCAGTTCCGTCAGATACAATGAGCAGTTCTTC	CASSSVRYNEQFF
TRBV6-5	-	-	TRBJ1-4	TGTGCCAGCAGAATGAATGAAAAACTGTTTTTT	CASRMNEKLFF